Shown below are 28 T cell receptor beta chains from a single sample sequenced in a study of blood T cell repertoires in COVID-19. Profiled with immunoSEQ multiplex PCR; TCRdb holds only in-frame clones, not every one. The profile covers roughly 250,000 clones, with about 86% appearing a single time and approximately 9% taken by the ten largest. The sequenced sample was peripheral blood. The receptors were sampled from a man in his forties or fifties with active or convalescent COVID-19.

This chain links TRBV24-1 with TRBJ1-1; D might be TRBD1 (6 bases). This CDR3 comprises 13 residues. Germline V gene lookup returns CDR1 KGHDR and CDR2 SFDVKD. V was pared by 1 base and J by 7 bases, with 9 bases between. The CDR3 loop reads CATSDFMTGEAFF. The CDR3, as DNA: TGTGCCACCAGTGATTTTATGACAGGTGAAGCTTTCTTT.

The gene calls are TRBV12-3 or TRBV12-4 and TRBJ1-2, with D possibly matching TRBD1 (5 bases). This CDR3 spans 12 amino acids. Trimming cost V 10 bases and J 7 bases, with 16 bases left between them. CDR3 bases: TGTGCCACCAGCAGGGTCATACTTGGCTACACCTTC. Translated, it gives CATSRVILGYTF.

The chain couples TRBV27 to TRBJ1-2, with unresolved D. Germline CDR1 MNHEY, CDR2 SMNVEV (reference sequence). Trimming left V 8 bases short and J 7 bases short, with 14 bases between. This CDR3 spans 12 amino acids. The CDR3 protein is CASATARGGYTF. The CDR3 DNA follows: TGTGCCAGCGCCACGGCTCGGGGTGGCTACACCTTC.

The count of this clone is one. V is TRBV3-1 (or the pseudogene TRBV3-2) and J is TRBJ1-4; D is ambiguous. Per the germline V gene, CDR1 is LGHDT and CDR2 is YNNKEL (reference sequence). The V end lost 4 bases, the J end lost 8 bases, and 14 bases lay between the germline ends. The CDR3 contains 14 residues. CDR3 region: CASSLAGNGEKLFF. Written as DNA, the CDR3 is TGTGCCAGCAGCCTGGCGGGAAATGGGGAAAAACTGTTTTTT.

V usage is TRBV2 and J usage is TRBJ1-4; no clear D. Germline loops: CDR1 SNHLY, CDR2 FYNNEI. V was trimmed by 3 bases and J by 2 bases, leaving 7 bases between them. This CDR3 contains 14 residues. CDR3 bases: TGTGCCAGCAGTGAGAGGGCCACTAATGAAAAACTGTTTTTT. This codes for CASSERATNEKLFF.

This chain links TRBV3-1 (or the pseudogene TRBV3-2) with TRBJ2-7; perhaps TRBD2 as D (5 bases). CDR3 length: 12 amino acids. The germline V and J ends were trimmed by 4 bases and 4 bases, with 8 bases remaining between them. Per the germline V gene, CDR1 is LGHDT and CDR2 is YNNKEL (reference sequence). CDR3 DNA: TGTGCCAGCAGCCGAGGGCGATACGAGCAGTACTTC. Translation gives CASSRGRYEQYF.

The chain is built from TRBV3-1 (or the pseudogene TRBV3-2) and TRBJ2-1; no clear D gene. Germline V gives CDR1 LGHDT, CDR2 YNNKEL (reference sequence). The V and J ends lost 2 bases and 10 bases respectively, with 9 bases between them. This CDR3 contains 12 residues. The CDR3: CASSQPNREQFF. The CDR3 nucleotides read TGTGCCAGCAGCCAACCCAACCGGGAGCAGTTCTTC.

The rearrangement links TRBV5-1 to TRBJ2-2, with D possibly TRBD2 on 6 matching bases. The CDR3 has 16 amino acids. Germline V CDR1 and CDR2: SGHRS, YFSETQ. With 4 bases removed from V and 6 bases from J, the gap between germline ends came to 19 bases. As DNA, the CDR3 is TGCGCCAGCAGCCCGGCGGGGATGACGGAGGCCGGGGAGCTGTTTTTT. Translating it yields CASSPAGMTEAGELFF.

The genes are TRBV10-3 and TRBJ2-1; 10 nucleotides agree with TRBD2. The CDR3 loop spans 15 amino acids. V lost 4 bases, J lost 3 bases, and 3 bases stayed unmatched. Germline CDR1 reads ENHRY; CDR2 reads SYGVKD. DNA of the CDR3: TGTGCCATCAGTGCTAGCGGGGGCGTCTACAATGAGCAGTTCTTC. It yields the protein CAISASGGVYNEQFF.

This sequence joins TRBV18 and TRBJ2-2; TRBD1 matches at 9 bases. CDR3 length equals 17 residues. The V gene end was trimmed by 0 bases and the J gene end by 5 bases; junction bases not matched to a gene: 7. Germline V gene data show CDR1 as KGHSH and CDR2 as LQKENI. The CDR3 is CASSPPTGGKITGELFF. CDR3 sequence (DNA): TGTGCCAGCTCACCACCTACAGGGGGCAAAATAACCGGGGAGCTGTTTTTT.

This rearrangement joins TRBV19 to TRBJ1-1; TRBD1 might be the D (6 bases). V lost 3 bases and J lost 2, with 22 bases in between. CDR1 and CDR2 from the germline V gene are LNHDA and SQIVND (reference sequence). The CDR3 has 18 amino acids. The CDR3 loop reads CASSIGLRDTRANTEAFF. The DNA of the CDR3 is TGTGCCAGTAGTATTGGTCTCCGGGACACAAGGGCTAACACTGAAGCTTTCTTT.

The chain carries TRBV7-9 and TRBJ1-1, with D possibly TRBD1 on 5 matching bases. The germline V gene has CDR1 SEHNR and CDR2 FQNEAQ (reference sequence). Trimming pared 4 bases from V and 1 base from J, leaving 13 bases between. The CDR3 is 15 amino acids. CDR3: CASSSSGGRNTEAFF. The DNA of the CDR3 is TGTGCCAGCAGCTCAAGCGGGGGGAGGAACACTGAAGCTTTCTTT.

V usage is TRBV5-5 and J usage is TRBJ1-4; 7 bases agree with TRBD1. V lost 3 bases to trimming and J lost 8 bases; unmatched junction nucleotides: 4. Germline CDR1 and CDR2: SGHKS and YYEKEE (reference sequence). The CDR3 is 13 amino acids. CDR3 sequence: CASSSTGREKLFF. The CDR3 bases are TGTGCCAGCAGCTCGACAGGGCGGGAAAAACTGTTTTTT.

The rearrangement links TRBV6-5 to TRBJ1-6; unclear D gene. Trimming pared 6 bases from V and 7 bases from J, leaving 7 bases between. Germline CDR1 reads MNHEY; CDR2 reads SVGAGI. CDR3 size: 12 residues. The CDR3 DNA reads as TGTGCCAGCAGGGCCTGGAATTCACCCCTCCACTTT. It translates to CASRAWNSPLHF.

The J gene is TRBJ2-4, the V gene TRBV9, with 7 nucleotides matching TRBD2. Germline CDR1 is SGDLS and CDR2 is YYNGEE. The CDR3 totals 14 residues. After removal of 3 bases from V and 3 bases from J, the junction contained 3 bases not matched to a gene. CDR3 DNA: TGTGCCAGCAGCGAGCGGGGAAGCAAAAACATTCAGTACTTC. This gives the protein CASSERGSKNIQYF.

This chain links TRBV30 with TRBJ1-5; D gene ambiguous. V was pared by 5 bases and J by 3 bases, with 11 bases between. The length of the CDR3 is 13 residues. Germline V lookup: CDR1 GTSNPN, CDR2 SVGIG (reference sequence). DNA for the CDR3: TGTGCCTGGGGGAGGTCGGACAATCAGCCCCAGCATTTT. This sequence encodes CAWGRSDNQPQHF.

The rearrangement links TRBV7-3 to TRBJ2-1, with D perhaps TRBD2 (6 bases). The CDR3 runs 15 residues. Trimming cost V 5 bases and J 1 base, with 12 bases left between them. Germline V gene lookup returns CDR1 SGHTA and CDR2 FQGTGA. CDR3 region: CASSPAGGSYNEQFF. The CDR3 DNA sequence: TGTGCCAGCAGCCCCGCCGGGGGATCCTACAATGAGCAGTTCTTC.

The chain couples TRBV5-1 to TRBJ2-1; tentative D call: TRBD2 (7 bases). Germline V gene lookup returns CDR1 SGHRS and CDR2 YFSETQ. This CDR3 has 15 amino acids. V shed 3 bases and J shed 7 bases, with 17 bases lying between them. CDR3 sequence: CASSSTGLVGNEQFF. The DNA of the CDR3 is TGCGCCAGCAGCTCGACAGGACTAGTAGGTAATGAGCAGTTCTTC.

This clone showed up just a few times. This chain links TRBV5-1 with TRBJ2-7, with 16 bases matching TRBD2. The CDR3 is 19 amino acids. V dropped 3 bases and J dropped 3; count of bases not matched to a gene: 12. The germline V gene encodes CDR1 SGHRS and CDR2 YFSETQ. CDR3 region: CASSYGTSGRARVNYEQYF. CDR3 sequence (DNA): TGCGCCAGCAGCTACGGGACTAGCGGGAGGGCCAGAGTAAACTACGAGCAGTACTTC.

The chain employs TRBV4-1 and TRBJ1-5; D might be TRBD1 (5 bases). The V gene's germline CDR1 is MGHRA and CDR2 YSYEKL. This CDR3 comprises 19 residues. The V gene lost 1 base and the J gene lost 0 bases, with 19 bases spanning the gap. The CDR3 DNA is TGCGCCAGCAGCCAAGGCCCTTTCGACAGACGTTATAGCAATCAGCCCCAGCATTTT. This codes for CASSQGPFDRRYSNQPQHF.

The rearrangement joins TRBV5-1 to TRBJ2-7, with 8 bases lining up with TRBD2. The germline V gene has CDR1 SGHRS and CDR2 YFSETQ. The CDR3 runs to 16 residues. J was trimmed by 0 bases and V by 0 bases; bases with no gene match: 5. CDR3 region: CASSLEASGLSYEQYF. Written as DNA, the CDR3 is TGCGCCAGCAGCTTGGAGGCTAGCGGGCTCTCCTACGAGCAGTACTTC.

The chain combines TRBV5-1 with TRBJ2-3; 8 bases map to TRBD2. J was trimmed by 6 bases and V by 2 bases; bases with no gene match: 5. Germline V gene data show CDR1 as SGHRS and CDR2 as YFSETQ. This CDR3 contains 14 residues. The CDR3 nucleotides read TGCGCCAGCAGCTTTATCGGCGGGAGGGATACGCAGTATTTT. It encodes CASSFIGGRDTQYF.

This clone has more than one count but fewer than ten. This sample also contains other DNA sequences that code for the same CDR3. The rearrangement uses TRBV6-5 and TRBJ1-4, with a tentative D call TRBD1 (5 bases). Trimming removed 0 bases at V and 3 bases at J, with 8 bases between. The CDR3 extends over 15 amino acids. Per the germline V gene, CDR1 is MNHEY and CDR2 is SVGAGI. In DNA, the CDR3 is TGTGCCAGCAGTTACTCCGGACATTCTAATGAAAAACTGTTTTTT. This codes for CASSYSGHSNEKLFF.

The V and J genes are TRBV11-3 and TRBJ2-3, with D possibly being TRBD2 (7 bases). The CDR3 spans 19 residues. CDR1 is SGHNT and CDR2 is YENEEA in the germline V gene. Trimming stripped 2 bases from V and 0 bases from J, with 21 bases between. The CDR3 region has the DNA TGTGCCAGCAGCTTAATGTTTGGGGCGGGGGCGACTAGCACAGATACGCAGTATTTT. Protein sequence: CASSLMFGAGATSTDTQYF.

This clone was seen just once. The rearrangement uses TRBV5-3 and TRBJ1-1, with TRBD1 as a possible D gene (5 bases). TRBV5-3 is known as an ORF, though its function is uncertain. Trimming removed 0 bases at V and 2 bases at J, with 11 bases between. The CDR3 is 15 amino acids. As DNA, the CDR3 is TGTGCCAGAAGCTTGGTCGCCAGGGAAAACACTGAAGCTTTCTTT. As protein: CARSLVARENTEAFF.

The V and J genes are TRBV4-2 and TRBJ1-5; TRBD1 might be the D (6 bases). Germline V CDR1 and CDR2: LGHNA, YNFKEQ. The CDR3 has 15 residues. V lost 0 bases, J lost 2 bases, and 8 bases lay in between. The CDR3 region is CASSQDAGGNQPQHF. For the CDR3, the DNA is TGTGCCAGCAGCCAAGATGCAGGGGGCAATCAGCCCCAGCATTTT.

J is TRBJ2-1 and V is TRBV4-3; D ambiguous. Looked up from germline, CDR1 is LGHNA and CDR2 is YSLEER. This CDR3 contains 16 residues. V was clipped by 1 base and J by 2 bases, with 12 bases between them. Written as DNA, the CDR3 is TGCGCCAGCAGCCAAGCCCTAACACAGCCCTACAATGAGCAGTTCTTC. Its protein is CASSQALTQPYNEQFF.

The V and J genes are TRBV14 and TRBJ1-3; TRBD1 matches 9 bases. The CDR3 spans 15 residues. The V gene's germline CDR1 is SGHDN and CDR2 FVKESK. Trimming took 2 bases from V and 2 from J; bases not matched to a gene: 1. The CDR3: CASSQTGGPGNTIYF. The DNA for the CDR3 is TGTGCCAGCAGCCAAACAGGGGGCCCTGGAAACACCATATATTTT.